The 21 T cell receptor beta chains listed next were all sequenced from one sample in a study of control samples from healthy donors and cancer patients. Libraries were prepared by immunoSEQ multiplex PCR; TCRdb keeps only in-frame clonotypes and omits some of them. Of roughly 120,000 clones in the sample, roughly 91% were seen once. The sequenced sample was PBMCs. The origin of the receptors is a man aged 45-65 years with head and neck cancer.

The chain joins TRBV27 to TRBJ2-1; D uncertain. The CDR3 totals 16 residues. Trimming removed 3 bases at V and 6 bases at J, with 18 bases between. The germline gives CDR1 MNHEY, CDR2 SMNVEV (reference sequence). DNA of the CDR3: TGTGCCAGCAGTTTCACGGCGGCAGATCGGAGCAATGAGCAGTTCTTC. Its protein product is CASSFTAADRSNEQFF.

V gene TRBV5-8 combines with J gene TRBJ2-7; the match to TRBD1 covers 8 bases. The J segment lost 5 bases and the V segment lost 4 bases, leaving 5 bases of the junction unmatched. Germline CDR1 reads SGHTS; CDR2 reads YDEGEE. This CDR3 comprises 13 residues. CDR3 nucleotide sequence: TGTGCCAGCAGCGTTGCAGGGGGCGACGAGCAGTACTTC. Its protein is CASSVAGGDEQYF.

The chain recombines TRBV7-9 with TRBJ1-6; 9 bases align to TRBD1. The CDR3 has 12 residues. V trimming: 8 bases; J trimming: 10 bases; junction bases outside the gene matches: 3. Germline assignment: CDR1 SEHNR and CDR2 FQNEAQ (reference sequence). The chain's CDR3 is CASGQGRSPLHF. In DNA, the CDR3 is TGTGCCAGCGGACAGGGGCGATCACCCCTCCACTTT.

The chain uses TRBV18 and TRBJ2-2; D is uncertain. The V and J ends lost 3 bases and 0 bases respectively, with 5 bases between them. CDR1 is KGHSH and CDR2 is LQKENI in the germline V gene. The CDR3 has 14 amino acids. CDR3 in DNA: TGTGCCAGCTCACCCCTGTCGAACACCGGGGAGCTGTTTTTT. Amino acids: CASSPLSNTGELFF.

Notes on this clone: The junction differs from germline at one of its ends, possibly a read error. This chain links TRBV12-3 or TRBV12-4 with TRBJ1-5, with TRBD1 as a possible D gene (5 bases). The CDR3 length is 12 residues. CDR3 DNA: TGTGCCAGCAGCTTAGGGGAATACCGCCAGCATTTT. Its protein product is CASSLGEYRQHF.

This chain links TRBV19 with TRBJ1-2; D may be TRBD1 (6 bases). Germline CDR1 is LNHDA and CDR2 is SQIVND (reference sequence). This CDR3 is built from 14 residues. The germline V and J ends were trimmed by 2 bases and 4 bases, with 11 bases remaining between them. CDR3 in amino acids: CASSITTGSYGYTF. DNA of the CDR3: TGTGCCAGTAGTATAACGACAGGCAGCTATGGCTACACCTTC.

The V gene is TRBV5-5, the J gene TRBJ1-1, with TRBD1 identical over 7 bases. Germline assignment: CDR1 SGHKS and CDR2 YYEKEE (reference sequence). Losses at the gene ends were 3 bases for V and 4 bases for J; bases not matched to a gene: 6. This CDR3 contains 14 residues. CDR3 sequence reads: CASSYRGYGTEAFF. The CDR3 DNA sequence: TGTGCCAGCAGCTACAGGGGATACGGCACTGAAGCTTTCTTT.

The genes are TRBV28 and TRBJ2-7; 9 positions match TRBD1. CDR3 length equals 16 residues. Unmatched junction bases numbered 9, after V lost 4 bases and J lost 2 bases. The germline gives CDR1 MDHEN, CDR2 SYDVKM. The CDR3 coding sequence is TGTGCCAGCAGTTCTTCTGGGACAGGGAGGACCTACGAGCAGTACTTC. Translated: CASSSSGTGRTYEQYF.

The genes are TRBV4-3 and TRBJ2-3; D tentatively fits TRBD1 or TRBD2 (6 bases each). This CDR3 region has 16 residues. The germline V gene encodes CDR1 LGHNA and CDR2 YSLEER. V was trimmed by 0 bases and J by 4 bases, leaving 14 bases between them. In DNA form, the CDR3 reads TGCGCCAGCAGCCAAGATATAGGACGGGGGCCAGATACGCAGTATTTT. Translated: CASSQDIGRGPDTQYF.

The rearrangement links TRBV2 to TRBJ1-1; D call uncertain. The germline CDR1 and CDR2 sequences are SNHLY and FYNNEI. The CDR3 is 15 amino acids. V lost 7 bases, J lost 0 bases, and 15 bases lay in between. CDR3 amino acids: CASTPGGRMNTEAFF. The CDR3 nucleotides read TGTGCCAGCACCCCCGGCGGGAGGATGAACACTGAAGCTTTCTTT.

The chain links TRBV28 to TRBJ1-2; D remains ambiguous. Between the trimmed V and J ends, which lost 4 bases and 5 bases, there was a span of 14 bases. There are 14 residues in the CDR3. Germline CDR1 is MDHEN and CDR2 is SYDVKM. CDR3 coding DNA: TGTGCCAGCAGTTCCCCCGGTCGGTCATATGGCTACACCTTC. Its protein is CASSSPGRSYGYTF.

The rearrangement joins TRBV28 to TRBJ1-4; D possibly corresponds to TRBD1 (5 bases). The CDR3 runs 13 residues. The V and J ends lost 6 bases and 8 bases respectively, with 13 bases between them. The germline gives CDR1 MDHEN, CDR2 SYDVKM. The DNA of the CDR3 is TGTGCCAGCAGGGCCTCTCGGGGCGAAAAACTGTTTTTT. This sequence encodes CASRASRGEKLFF.

The chain carries TRBV3-1 (or the pseudogene TRBV3-2) and TRBJ2-2, with D uncertain. This CDR3 spans 14 amino acids. V lost 7 bases, J lost 4 bases, and 13 bases lay in between. The germline CDR1 and CDR2 sequences are LGHDT and YNNKEL (reference sequence). This CDR3 is CASTRETGTGELFF. For the CDR3, the DNA is TGTGCCAGCACCCGAGAGACTGGCACCGGGGAGCTGTTTTTT.

The rearrangement links TRBV7-3 to TRBJ1-5; D is undetermined. Trimming shortened V by 5 bases and J by 3 bases, and 14 bases separated the two germline ends. Germline-derived CDR1 and CDR2 are SGHTA and FQGTGA. The CDR3 has 15 residues. CDR3 protein: CASSNPPAFNQPQHF. CDR3 sequence (DNA): TGTGCCAGCAGCAACCCCCCCGCTTTCAATCAGCCCCAGCATTTT. The whole variable domain, remainder taken from reference TRBV7-3 and TRBJ1-5, is GAGVSQTPSNKVTEKGKYVELRCDPISGHTALYWYRQSLGQGPEFLIYFQGTGAADDSGLPNDRFFAVRPEGSVSTLKIQRTERGDSAVYLCASSNPPAFNQPQHFGDGTRLSIL.

The chain carries TRBV6-2 or TRBV6-3 and TRBJ1-1; D might be TRBD1 (6 bases). Trimming removed 5 bases from V and 5 bases from J, with 15 bases in between. The CDR3 extends over 14 amino acids. Germline V gene data show CDR1 as MNHEY and CDR2 as SVGEGT. The CDR3 DNA follows: TGTGCCAGCAGTCAACCGATCAGGGGTACTGAAGCTTTCTTT. This gives the protein CASSQPIRGTEAFF.

CDR3 loop: CASSLGTSGSNQPQHF. DNA of the CDR3: TGTGCCAGCAGCTTAGGTACCTCTGGAAGCAATCAGCCCCAGCATTTT. The chain recombines TRBV7-9 with TRBJ1-5, with D unclear. Germline V gene data show CDR1 as SEHNR and CDR2 as FQNEAQ (reference sequence). The CDR3 has 16 residues. With 1 base removed from V and 1 base from J, the gap between germline ends came to 11 bases.

V usage is TRBV9 and J usage is TRBJ2-3; no clear D gene. V was clipped by 3 bases and J by 0 bases, with 5 bases between them. This CDR3 is built from 13 residues. The V gene's germline CDR1 is SGDLS and CDR2 YYNGEE. CDR3 DNA: TGTGCCAGCAGCGCGACTAGCACAGATACGCAGTATTTT. It yields the protein CASSATSTDTQYF.

This clone was seen just once. V gene TRBV5-4 combines with J gene TRBJ2-1; maybe TRBD1 (6 bases). V lost 4 bases to trimming and J lost 4 bases, with 9 bases between them. The germline CDR1 and CDR2 sequences are SGHNT and YYREEE (reference sequence). The CDR3 covers 13 residues. The CDR3 nucleotides are TGTGCCAGCAGCCTGGACAGTTACAATGAGCAGTTCTTC. Translated: CASSLDSYNEQFF.

J is TRBJ2-7 and V is TRBV6-5, with D maybe TRBD1 (5 bases). The germline V gene has CDR1 MNHEY and CDR2 SVGAGI. The CDR3 runs to 13 residues. Trimming pared 10 bases from V and 0 bases from J, leaving 13 bases between. This CDR3 reads CATVTGNSYEQYF. The CDR3 DNA is TGTGCCACCGTTACAGGAAACTCCTACGAGCAGTACTTC.

This chain links TRBV11-2 with TRBJ2-5; 14 bases are shared with TRBD2. This CDR3 spans 17 amino acids. Germline V gene sequence: CDR1 SGHAT, CDR2 FQNNGV. Trimming cost V 5 bases and J 5 bases; bases outside gene matches: 10. The CDR3 bases are TGTGCCAGCAGCCCCACGGGACTAGCGGGGGCTGGGGAGACCCAGTACTTC. Translated, it gives CASSPTGLAGAGETQYF.

The chain uses TRBV30 and TRBJ2-7; 12 bases are shared with TRBD2. The CDR3 consists of 13 residues. With V trimmed by 5 bases and J by 6 bases, 5 bases remained unmatched. The germline gives CDR1 GTSNPN, CDR2 SVGIG (reference sequence). Here the CDR3 reads CAWASGGAFEQYF. The CDR3 region has the DNA TGTGCCTGGGCTAGCGGGGGGGCCTTCGAGCAGTACTTC.